The present T cell receptor (beta chain) was sequenced within a study of T-cell memory formation after mild COVID-19. TCRdb redid the calling of the 5' RACE reads with MiXCR, one entry per CDR3 protein. The sample holds about 84,000 distinct CDR3 sequences, around 13% seen once. Note on this clonotype: Its specificity is unknown.

Study-level results: CD4/CD8 balance characterized clones contracting day 15 to 85, and CD4+ skew characterized later expanders.

The V and J ends lost 1 base and 3 bases respectively, with 10 bases between them. The CDR3 sequence is 14 residues long. Germline CDR1 SGHRS, CDR2 YFSETQ. Source material: PBMCs or a T cell subset sorted from them (not recorded which). This sequence was found in an adult woman who had mild COVID-19 (a few samples of this study predate the infection). Cell type and time point are not known. The gene calls are TRBV5-1 and TRBJ2-5; maybe TRBD1 (5 bases). The CDR3 region has the DNA TGCGCCAGCAGCTTGTACCCAGGGAAAGAGACCCAGTACTTC. Amino acids: CASSLYPGKETQYF.